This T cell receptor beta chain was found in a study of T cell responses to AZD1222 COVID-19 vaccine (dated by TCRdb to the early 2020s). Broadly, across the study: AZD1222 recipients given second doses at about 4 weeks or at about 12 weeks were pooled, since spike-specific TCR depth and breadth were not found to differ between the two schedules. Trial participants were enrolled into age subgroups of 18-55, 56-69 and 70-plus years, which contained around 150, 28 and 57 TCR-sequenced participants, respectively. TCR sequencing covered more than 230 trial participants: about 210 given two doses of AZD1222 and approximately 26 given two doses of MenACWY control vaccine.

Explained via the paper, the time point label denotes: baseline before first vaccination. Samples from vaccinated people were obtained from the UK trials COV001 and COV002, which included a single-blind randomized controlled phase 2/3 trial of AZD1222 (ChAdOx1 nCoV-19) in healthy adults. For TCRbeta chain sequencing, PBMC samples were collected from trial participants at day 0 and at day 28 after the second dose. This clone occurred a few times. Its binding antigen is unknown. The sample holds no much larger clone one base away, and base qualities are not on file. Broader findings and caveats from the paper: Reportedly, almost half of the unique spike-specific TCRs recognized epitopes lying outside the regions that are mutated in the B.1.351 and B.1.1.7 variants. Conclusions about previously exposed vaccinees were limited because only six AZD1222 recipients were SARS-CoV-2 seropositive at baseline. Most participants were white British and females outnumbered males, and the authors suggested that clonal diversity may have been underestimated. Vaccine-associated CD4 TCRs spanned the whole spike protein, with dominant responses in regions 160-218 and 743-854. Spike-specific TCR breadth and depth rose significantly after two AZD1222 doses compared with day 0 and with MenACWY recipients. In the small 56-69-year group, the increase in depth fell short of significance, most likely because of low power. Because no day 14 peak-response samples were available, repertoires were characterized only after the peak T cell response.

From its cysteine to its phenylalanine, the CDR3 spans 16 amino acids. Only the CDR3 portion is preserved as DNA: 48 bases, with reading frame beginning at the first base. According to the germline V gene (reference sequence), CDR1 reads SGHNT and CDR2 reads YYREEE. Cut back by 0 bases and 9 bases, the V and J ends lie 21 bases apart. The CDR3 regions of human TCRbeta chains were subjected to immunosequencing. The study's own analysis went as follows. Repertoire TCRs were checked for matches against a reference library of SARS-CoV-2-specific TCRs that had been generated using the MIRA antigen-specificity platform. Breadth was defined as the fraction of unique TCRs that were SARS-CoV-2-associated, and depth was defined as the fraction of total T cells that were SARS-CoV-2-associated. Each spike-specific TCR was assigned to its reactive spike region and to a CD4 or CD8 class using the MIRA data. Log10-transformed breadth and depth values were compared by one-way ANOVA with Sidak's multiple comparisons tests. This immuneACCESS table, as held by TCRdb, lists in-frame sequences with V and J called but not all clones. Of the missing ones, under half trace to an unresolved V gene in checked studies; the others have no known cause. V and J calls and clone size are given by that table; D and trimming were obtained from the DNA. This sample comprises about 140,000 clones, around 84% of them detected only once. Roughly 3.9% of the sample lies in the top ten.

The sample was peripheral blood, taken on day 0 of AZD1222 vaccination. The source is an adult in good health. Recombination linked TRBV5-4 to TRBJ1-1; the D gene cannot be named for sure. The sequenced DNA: TGTGCCAGCAGCTTGGGTCGTGGAGGGAGAAGTTCAAAAGCTTTCTTT. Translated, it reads CASSLGRGGRSSKAFF.